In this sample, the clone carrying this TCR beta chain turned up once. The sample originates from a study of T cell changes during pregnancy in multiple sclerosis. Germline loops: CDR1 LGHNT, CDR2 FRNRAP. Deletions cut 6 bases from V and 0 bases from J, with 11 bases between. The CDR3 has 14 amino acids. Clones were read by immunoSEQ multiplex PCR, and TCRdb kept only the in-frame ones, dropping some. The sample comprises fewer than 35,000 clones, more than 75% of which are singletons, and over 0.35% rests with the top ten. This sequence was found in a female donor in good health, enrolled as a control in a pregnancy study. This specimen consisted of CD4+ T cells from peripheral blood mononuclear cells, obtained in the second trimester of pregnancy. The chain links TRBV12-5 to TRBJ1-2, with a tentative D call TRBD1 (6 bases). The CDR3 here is CASGSRGTNYGYTF. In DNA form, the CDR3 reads TGTGCTAGTGGCAGCAGGGGCACTAACTATGGCTACACCTTC.